The 24 T cell receptor beta chains reported below all come from one sample, sequenced in a study of blood T cell repertoires in COVID-19. Profiled with immunoSEQ multiplex PCR; TCRdb holds only in-frame clones, not every one. Of over 150,000 clones listed, 88% are singletons. Sequenced input: peripheral blood. All receptors come from a man aged 30 to 45 with acute or convalescent COVID-19.

The chain couples TRBV5-1 to TRBJ1-2; D not resolved. V lost 4 bases and J lost 6, with 19 bases in between. This CDR3 has 15 residues. In germline, CDR1 is SGHRS, CDR2 YFSETQ. The CDR3: CASSTWEGGRNGYTF. CDR3 sequence (DNA): TGCGCCAGCAGCACTTGGGAGGGAGGGAGGAATGGCTACACCTTC.

This chain links TRBV28 with TRBJ2-7; perhaps TRBD2 as D (6 bases). Deletions cut 6 bases from V and 2 bases from J, with 14 bases between. Germline lookup yields CDR1 MDHEN and CDR2 SYDVKM. This CDR3 contains 14 residues. This CDR3 is CASRVSGNPYEQYF. CDR3 DNA sequence: TGTGCCAGCAGGGTTAGCGGAAACCCCTACGAGCAGTACTTC.

The V gene is TRBV27, the J gene TRBJ1-2; possible D gene TRBD1, 5 bases. The CDR3 has 12 amino acids. Germline lookup yields CDR1 MNHEY and CDR2 SMNVEV (reference sequence). Trimming left V 6 bases short and J 14 bases short, with 19 bases between. For the CDR3, the DNA is TGTGCCAGCAGCTCCCCAGGGTCTCTTCTAACCTTC. Amino acid sequence: CASSSPGSLLTF.

V usage is TRBV28 and J usage is TRBJ1-1; 10 bases fit TRBD1. J was trimmed by 4 bases and V by 6 bases; bases with no gene match: 8. This CDR3 has 15 residues. Germline V CDR1 and CDR2: MDHEN, SYDVKM. CDR3 DNA sequence: TGTGCCAGCAGCAGACAGGGGGCTAGGGGCACTGAAGCTTTCTTT. Its translation is CASSRQGARGTEAFF.

The chain recombines TRBV18 with TRBJ2-1, with TRBD2 identical over 8 bases. The CDR3 sequence is 15 residues long. V lost 0 bases and J lost 8; bases outside the gene matches: 6. CDR1 is KGHSH and CDR2 is LQKENI in the germline V gene. DNA of the CDR3: TGTGCCAGCTCACCACCCCAGCGGGAGAAGGATGAGCAGTTCTTC. It codes for CASSPPQREKDEQFF. Full variable domain (rest looked up from reference TRBV18 and TRBJ2-1): NAGVMQNPRHLVRRRGQEARLRCSPMKGHSHVYWYRQLPEEGLKFMVYLQKENIIDESGMPKERFSAEFPKEGPSILRIQQVVRGDSAAYFCASSPPQREKDEQFFGPGTRLTVL.

The chain carries TRBV3-1 (or the pseudogene TRBV3-2) and TRBJ2-5; 7 nucleotides agree with TRBD2. This CDR3 region has 18 residues. V lost 4 bases, J lost 4 bases, and 18 bases stayed unmatched. Per germline, CDR1 LGHDT and CDR2 YNNKEL (reference sequence). CDR3 bases: TGTGCCAGCAGCCCCCCGTCAAGAGGGCGGGAGAACGGAGAGACCCAGTACTTC. Amino acid sequence: CASSPPSRGRENGETQYF.

The genes are TRBV4-2 and TRBJ2-3; TRBD2 matches at 14 bases. V gave up 4 bases and J gave up 2 bases; unmatched junction bases: 2. This CDR3 contains 16 residues. Germline assignment: CDR1 LGHNA and CDR2 YNFKEQ. The chain's CDR3 is CASSRGLAGATDTQYF. The CDR3 DNA sequence: TGTGCCAGCAGCCGGGGACTAGCGGGGGCCACAGATACGCAGTATTTT.

This chain connects TRBV7-9 to TRBJ1-1, with D possibly TRBD1 on 6 matching bases. The V end was cut by 3 bases, the J end by 0 bases, with 17 bases between. The germline V gene encodes CDR1 SEHNR and CDR2 FQNEAQ (reference sequence). The CDR3 length is 17 residues. CDR3 coding DNA: TGTGCCAGCAGCTTGCACAGGGAATACAGAATGAACACTGAAGCTTTCTTT. It encodes CASSLHREYRMNTEAFF.

The chain recombines TRBV18 with TRBJ1-2, with D unclear. CDR3 length: 14 amino acids. From germline, CDR1 is KGHSH and CDR2 LQKENI. V was clipped by 3 bases and J by 1 base, with 9 bases between them. The CDR3 DNA reads TGTGCCAGCTCACCCTCTTCAGTTAACTATGGCTACACCTTC. It is translated as CASSPSSVNYGYTF.

Concerning this clone itself: At one end the junction does not follow the germline gene, possibly because of a read error. This chain links TRBV7-7 with TRBJ2-1; 12 nucleotides line up with TRBD2. Germline V gene lookup returns CDR1 SSHAT and CDR2 FNYEAQ (reference sequence). The CDR3 has 16 residues. CDR3 nucleotides: TGTGCTAGCAGTCTGAGACTAGCGGGAGATCGTGGTGAGCAGTTCTTC. This translates into CASSLRLAGDRGEQFF.

The rearrangement uses TRBV5-1 and TRBJ1-1; D is undetermined. CDR1 and CDR2 (germline): SGHRS, YFSETQ. V was clipped by 0 bases and J by 1 base, with 7 bases between them. The CDR3 totals 14 residues. The CDR3 loop is CASSLGSKNTEAFF. The CDR3 DNA is TGCGCCAGCAGCTTGGGTAGCAAGAACACTGAAGCTTTCTTT.

The rearrangement uses TRBV20-1 and TRBJ2-1; 7 bases are a match to TRBD1. The germline CDR1 and CDR2 sequences are DFQATT and SNEGSKA (reference sequence). This CDR3 spans 11 amino acids. The CDR3, as DNA: TGCAGGCCTACAGGGGTGAATGAGCAGTTCTTC. Residues: CRPTGVNEQFF.

The rearrangement joins TRBV6-5 to TRBJ1-1; 10 nucleotides match TRBD1. The trim removed 6 bases at V and 10 bases at J, leaving 5 bases unmatched. The CDR3 length is 12 residues. The germline CDR1 and CDR2 sequences are MNHEY and SVGAGI. The CDR3 DNA reads TGTGCCAGCAGCCAAGACAGGGGGCGAGCTTTCTTT. Translated, it gives CASSQDRGRAFF.

This rearrangement joins TRBV3-1 (or the pseudogene TRBV3-2) to TRBJ1-5, with D hard to call. V was shortened by 7 bases and J by 0 bases, with 10 bases between the two germline ends. Germline-derived CDR1 and CDR2 are LGHDT and YNNKEL (reference sequence). This CDR3 contains 14 residues. The CDR3 coding sequence is TGTGCCAGCATCCCGGGAAATAGCAATCAGCCCCAGCATTTT. Encoded protein: CASIPGNSNQPQHF.

The chain is built from TRBV4-1 and TRBJ2-3; TRBD2 agrees at 8 bases. J was trimmed by 2 bases and V by 4 bases; bases with no gene match: 8. The CDR3 is 16 residues long. CDR1 and CDR2 (germline): MGHRA, YSYEKL. CDR3 DNA sequence: TGCGCCAGCAGCCCCACCCAGCGGGGGACCACAGATACGCAGTATTTT. Translating it yields CASSPTQRGTTDTQYF.

The chain uses TRBV11-2 and TRBJ2-1; D perhaps matches TRBD1 (6 bases). Germline V gene data show CDR1 as SGHAT and CDR2 as FQNNGV. Between the trimmed V and J ends, which lost 1 base and 8 bases, there was a span of 15 bases. This CDR3 comprises 15 residues. CDR3 in amino acids: CASSLVAGEFYEQFF. CDR3 bases: TGTGCCAGCAGCTTAGTGGCAGGGGAGTTTTATGAGCAGTTCTTC.

V is TRBV6-1 and J is TRBJ1-1; no clear D. The CDR3 totals 13 residues. The germline gives CDR1 MNHNS, CDR2 SASEGT. The germline V and J ends were trimmed by 1 base and 2 bases, with 5 bases remaining between them. CDR3 region: CASSEGANTEAFF. The CDR3 DNA reads TGTGCCAGCAGTGAAGGGGCCAACACTGAAGCTTTCTTT.

This clone came up a few times. The chain has TRBV7-2 and TRBJ1-1; D is uncertain. With 4 bases removed from V and 4 bases from J, the gap between germline ends came to 10 bases. CDR1 SGHTA and CDR2 FQGNSA come from the germline V gene. CDR3 length: 13 amino acids. The CDR3 region has the DNA TGTGCCAGCAGCTCCCAGTTGATCACTGAAGCTTTCTTT. It yields the protein CASSSQLITEAFF.

The chain recombines TRBV28 with TRBJ1-1, with a weak D call TRBD1 (6 bases). Looked up from germline, CDR1 is MDHEN and CDR2 is SYDVKM. Trimming pared 5 bases from V and 0 bases from J, leaving 10 bases between. This CDR3 is built from 14 residues. The CDR3 coding sequence is TGTGCCAGCAGTACCGGGACACTGAACACTGAAGCTTTCTTT. Residues: CASSTGTLNTEAFF.

This clone was counted once. J is TRBJ1-1 and V is TRBV5-1; D possibly corresponds to TRBD1 (5 bases). V shed 4 bases and J shed 3 bases, with 13 bases lying between them. In germline, CDR1 is SGHRS, CDR2 YFSETQ. The CDR3 runs to 14 residues. CDR3 residues: CASSPRSGYTEAFF. Written as DNA, the CDR3 is TGCGCCAGCAGCCCCCGATCAGGGTACACTGAAGCTTTCTTT. The full variable domain, in which reference TRBV5-1 and TRBJ1-1 provide the parts outside the CDR3, is KAGVTQTPRYLIKTRGQQVTLSCSPISGHRSVSWYQQTPGQGLQFLFEYFSETQRNKGNFPGRFSGRQFSNSRSEMNVSTLELGDSALYLCASSPRSGYTEAFFGQGTRLTVV.

The rearrangement uses TRBV5-6 and TRBJ1-5; D gene unclear. Trimming left V 1 base short and J 4 bases short, with 6 bases between. The CDR3 runs 13 residues. CDR1 is SGHDT and CDR2 is YYEEEE in the germline V gene. CDR3 bases: TGTGCCAGCAGCTTGCTTCGTAATCAGCCCCAGCATTTT. Protein sequence: CASSLLRNQPQHF.

The J gene is TRBJ2-1, the V gene TRBV6-6; TRBD1 agrees at 8 bases. The CDR3 consists of 17 residues. Unmatched junction bases numbered 11, after V lost 5 bases and J lost 2 bases. CDR1 and CDR2 from the germline V gene are MNHNY and SVGAGI (reference sequence). CDR3 in amino acids: CASSHQPGTGTYNEQFF. DNA for the CDR3: TGTGCCAGCAGTCATCAACCCGGGACAGGTACCTACAATGAGCAGTTCTTC.

The chain recombines TRBV7-6 with TRBJ2-5, with D unclear. The CDR3 is made up of 14 amino acids. Germline CDR1 is SGHVS and CDR2 is FNYEAQ. V lost 2 bases, J lost 5 bases, and 12 bases lay in between. As DNA, the CDR3 is TGTGCCAGCAGCTTATACCTGGGCCTGGAGACCCAGTACTTC. It yields the protein CASSLYLGLETQYF.

CDR3 DNA: TGTGCCAGCAGACGCAGGGGGACTAATGAAAAACTGTTTTTT. It codes for CASRRRGTNEKLFF. The rearrangement joins TRBV5-6 to TRBJ1-4; 7 bases fit TRBD1. The CDR3 covers 14 residues. With V trimmed by 5 bases and J by 2 bases, 3 bases remained unmatched. Germline V gives CDR1 SGHDT, CDR2 YYEEEE.